The clone carrying this T cell receptor (beta chain) was detected a few times. Its specificity is not known. The sample belongs to a study of cytomegalovirus exposure and HLA in healthy donors. Study-level findings and limits: The study designated 150 to 200 TCR beta chains cytomegalovirus-associated. Sequencing depth roughly uniform across donors was assumed in presence/absence analyses. In a later analysis, a genetic analysis reported fewer productive-TCR N-insertions in an Asian-associated ancestry cluster than the cohort average.

60 Vbeta and 13 Jbeta primers were used in PCR. Some clones are missing from TCRdb's copy, which holds only in-frame ones; the method was immunoSEQ multiplex PCR. The sample lists some 140,000 clones, 60% to 85% occurring once. In germline, CDR1 is SGHDT, CDR2 YYEEEE. The CDR3 is 17 residues long. Trimming removed 0 bases from V and 7 bases from J; junction bases left unmatched: 7. This sequence originates from a man younger than 40 in good health and CMV-seronegative. Source material: PBMCs. The chain combines TRBV5-6 with TRBJ2-1; 13 nucleotides match TRBD2. The CDR3 sequence is CASSLAHKLAGGNEQFF. The CDR3 nucleotides read TGTGCCAGCAGCTTGGCTCATAAACTAGCGGGGGGGAATGAGCAGTTCTTC.